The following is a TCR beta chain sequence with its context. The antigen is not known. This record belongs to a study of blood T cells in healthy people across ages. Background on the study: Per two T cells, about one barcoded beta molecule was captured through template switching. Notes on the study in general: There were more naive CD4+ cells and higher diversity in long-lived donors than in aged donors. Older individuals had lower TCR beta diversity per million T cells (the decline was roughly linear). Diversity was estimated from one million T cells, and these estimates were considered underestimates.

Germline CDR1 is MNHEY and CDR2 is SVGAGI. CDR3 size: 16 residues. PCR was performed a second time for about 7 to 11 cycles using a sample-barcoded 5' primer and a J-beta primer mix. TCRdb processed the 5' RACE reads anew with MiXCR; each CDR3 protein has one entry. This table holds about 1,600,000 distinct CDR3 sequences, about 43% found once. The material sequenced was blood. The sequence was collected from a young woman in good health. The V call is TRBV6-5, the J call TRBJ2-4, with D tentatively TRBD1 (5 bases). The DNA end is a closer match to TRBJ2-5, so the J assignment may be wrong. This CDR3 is CASSLGRTSTVETQYF. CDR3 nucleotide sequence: TGTGCCAGCAGTCTCGGCCGGACAAGCACGGTAGAGACCCAGTACTTC.